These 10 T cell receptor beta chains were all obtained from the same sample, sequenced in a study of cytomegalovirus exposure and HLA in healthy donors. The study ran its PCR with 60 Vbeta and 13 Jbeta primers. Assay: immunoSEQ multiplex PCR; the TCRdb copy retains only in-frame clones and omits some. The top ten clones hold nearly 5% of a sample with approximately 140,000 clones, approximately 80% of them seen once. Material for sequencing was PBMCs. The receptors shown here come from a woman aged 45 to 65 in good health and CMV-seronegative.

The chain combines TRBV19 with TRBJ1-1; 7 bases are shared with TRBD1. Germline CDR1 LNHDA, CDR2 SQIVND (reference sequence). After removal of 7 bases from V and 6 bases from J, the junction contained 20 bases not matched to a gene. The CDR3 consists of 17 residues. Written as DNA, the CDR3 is TGTGCCAGTACTCAGGACAGGTCCTCCGTCGTCGATCCTGAAGCTTTCTTT. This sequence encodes CASTQDRSSVVDPEAFF. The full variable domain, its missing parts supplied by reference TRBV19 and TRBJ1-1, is DGGITQSPKYLFRKEGQNVTLSCEQNLNHDAMYWYRQDPGQGLRLIYYSQIVNDFQKGDIAEGYSVSREKKESFPLTVTSAQKNPTAFYLCASTQDRSSVVDPEAFFGQGTRLTVV.

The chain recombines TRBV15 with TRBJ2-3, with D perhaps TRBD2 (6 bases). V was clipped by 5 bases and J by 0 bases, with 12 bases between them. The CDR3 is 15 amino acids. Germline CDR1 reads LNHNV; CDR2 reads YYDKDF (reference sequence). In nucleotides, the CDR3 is TGTGCCACCAGCGGAACTAGCTCTAGCACAGATACGCAGTATTTT. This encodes CATSGTSSSTDTQYF.

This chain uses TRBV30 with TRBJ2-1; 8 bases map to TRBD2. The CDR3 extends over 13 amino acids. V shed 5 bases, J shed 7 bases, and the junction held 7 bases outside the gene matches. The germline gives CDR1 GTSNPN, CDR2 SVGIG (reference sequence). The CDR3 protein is CAWSRGGGNEQFF. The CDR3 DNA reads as TGTGCCTGGTCCCGGGGGGGAGGGAATGAGCAGTTCTTC.

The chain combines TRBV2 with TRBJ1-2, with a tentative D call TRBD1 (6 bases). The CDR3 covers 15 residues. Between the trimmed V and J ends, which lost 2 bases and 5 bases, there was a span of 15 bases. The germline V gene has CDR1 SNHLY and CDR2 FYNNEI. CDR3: CASSENGVQGYGYTF. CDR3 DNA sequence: TGTGCCAGCAGTGAAAACGGGGTACAGGGATATGGCTACACCTTC.

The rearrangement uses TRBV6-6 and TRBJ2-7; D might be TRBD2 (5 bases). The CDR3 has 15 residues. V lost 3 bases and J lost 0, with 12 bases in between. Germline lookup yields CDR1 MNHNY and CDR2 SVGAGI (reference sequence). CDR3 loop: CASSYGSFSSYEQYF. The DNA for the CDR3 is TGTGCCAGCAGTTATGGGAGTTTTAGCTCCTACGAGCAGTACTTC.

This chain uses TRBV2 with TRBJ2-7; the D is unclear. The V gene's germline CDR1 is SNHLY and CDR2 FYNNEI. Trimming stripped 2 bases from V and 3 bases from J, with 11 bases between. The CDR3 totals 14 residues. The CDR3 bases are TGTGCCAGCAGTGAACCGGGTGGCGGCTACGAGCAGTACTTC. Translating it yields CASSEPGGGYEQYF. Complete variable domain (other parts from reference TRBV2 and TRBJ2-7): EPEVTQTPSHQVTQMGQEVILRCVPISNHLYFYWYRQILGQKVEFLVSFYNNEISEKSEIFDDQFSVERPDGSNFTLKIRSTKLEDSAMYFCASSEPGGGYEQYFGPGTRLTVT.

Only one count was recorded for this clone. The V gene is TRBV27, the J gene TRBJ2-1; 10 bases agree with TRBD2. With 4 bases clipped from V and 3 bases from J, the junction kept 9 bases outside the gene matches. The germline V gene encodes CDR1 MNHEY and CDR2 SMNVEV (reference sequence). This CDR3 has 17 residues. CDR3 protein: CASSSTRTSGIYNEQFF. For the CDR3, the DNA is TGTGCCAGCAGTTCCACCCGCACTAGCGGGATCTACAATGAGCAGTTCTTC.

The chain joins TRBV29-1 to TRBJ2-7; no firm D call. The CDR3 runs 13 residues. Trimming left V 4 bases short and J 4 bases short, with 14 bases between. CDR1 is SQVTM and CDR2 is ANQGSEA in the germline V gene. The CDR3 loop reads CSVAWHEPYEQYF. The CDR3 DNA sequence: TGCAGCGTTGCCTGGCATGAACCTTACGAGCAGTACTTC.

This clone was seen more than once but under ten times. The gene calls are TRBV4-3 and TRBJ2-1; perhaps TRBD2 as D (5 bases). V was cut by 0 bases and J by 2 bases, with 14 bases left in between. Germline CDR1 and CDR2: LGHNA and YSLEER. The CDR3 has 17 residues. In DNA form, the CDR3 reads TGCGCCAGCAGCCAAGATGGTGGACTGCCGGCCTACAATGAGCAGTTCTTC. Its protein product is CASSQDGGLPAYNEQFF.

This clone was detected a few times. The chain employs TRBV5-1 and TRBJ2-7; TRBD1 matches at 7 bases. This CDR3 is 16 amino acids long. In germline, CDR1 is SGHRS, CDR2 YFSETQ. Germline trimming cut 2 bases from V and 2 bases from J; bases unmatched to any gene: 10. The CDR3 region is CASSLSQGVMTYEQYF. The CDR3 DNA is TGCGCCAGCAGCTTATCTCAGGGGGTCATGACCTACGAGCAGTACTTC.